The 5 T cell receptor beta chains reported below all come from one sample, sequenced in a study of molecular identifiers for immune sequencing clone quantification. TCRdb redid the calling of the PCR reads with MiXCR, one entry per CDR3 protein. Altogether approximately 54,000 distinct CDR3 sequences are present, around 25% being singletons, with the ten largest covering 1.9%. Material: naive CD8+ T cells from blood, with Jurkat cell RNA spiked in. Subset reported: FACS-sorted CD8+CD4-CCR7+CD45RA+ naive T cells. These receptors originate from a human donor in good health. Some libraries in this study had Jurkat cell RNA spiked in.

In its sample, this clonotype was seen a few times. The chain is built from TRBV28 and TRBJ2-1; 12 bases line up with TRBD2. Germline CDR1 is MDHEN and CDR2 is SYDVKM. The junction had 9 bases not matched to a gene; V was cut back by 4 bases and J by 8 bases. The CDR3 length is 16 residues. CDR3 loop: CASSSLAGGYWDEQFF. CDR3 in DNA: TGTGCCAGCAGTTCTCTAGCGGGAGGGTATTGGGATGAGCAGTTCTTC.

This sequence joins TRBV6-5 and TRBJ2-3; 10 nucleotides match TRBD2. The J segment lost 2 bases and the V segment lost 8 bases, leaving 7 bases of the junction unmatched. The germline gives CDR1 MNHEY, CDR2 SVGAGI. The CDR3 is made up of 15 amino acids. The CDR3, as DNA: TGTGCCAGCGGGATGACTAGCGGGCTCACAGATACGCAGTATTTT. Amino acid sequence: CASGMTSGLTDTQYF.

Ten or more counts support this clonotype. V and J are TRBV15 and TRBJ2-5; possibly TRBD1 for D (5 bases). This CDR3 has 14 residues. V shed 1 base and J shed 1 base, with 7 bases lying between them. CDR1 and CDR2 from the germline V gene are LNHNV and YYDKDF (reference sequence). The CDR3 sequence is CATSRGTIQETQYF. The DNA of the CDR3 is TGTGCCACCAGCAGAGGGACAATCCAAGAGACCCAGTACTTC.

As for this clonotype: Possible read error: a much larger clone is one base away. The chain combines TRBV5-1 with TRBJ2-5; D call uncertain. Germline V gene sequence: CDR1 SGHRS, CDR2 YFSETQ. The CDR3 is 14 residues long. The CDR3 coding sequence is TGCGCCAGCAGCTTCGGAGCGTACCAAGAGCCCCAGTACTTC. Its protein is CASSFGAYQEPQYF.

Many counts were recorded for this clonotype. The CDR3, as DNA: TGTGCCAGCAGCCCCCCATTTCGGGGGAGTACCTACGAGCAGTACTTC. Residues: CASSPPFRGSTYEQYF. V usage is TRBV7-9 and J usage is TRBJ2-7, with D possibly being TRBD2 (6 bases). The CDR3 has 16 amino acids. Germline lookup yields CDR1 SEHNR and CDR2 FQNEAQ (reference sequence). V lost 5 bases and J lost 2, with 19 bases in between.